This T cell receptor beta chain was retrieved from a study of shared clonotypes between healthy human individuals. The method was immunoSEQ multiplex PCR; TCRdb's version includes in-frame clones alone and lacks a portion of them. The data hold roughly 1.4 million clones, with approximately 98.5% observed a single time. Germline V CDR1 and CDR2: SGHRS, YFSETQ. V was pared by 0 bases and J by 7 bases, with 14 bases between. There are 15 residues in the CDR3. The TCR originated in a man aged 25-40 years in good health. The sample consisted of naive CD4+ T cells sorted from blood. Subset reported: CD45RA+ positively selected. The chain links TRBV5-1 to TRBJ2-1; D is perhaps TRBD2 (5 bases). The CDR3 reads CASSLEAGNANEQFF. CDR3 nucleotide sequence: TGCGCCAGCAGCTTGGAGGCCGGGAATGCGAATGAGCAGTTCTTC.